This T cell receptor beta chain was captured in a study of T cell repertoires in cytomegalovirus infection. Study context: Indications came from public TCR beta signatures; they pointed to CMV infection and to a matching HLA type.

In TCRdb, the reads were re-called with MiXCR into one record per CDR3 protein. This table holds around 70,000 distinct CDR3 sequences, approximately 3.6% found once. J lost 8 bases, V lost 1 base, and 12 bases had no gene match. Looked up from germline, CDR1 is SGHTA and CDR2 is FQGNSA. The CDR3 is 18 residues long. The chain is built from TRBV7-2 and TRBJ2-1; TRBD2 matches at 12 bases. This clonotype was sampled from a human donor in good health (CMV status not recorded). Some clones in this sample may be carry-over from other donors' samples. Sample: PBMCs. This CDR3 is CASSLGMASGGALDEQFF. DNA for the CDR3: TGTGCCAGCAGCTTAGGAATGGCTAGCGGGGGGGCATTAGATGAGCAGTTCTTC. Filled out from reference TRBV7-2 and TRBJ2-1, the complete variable domain reads GAGVSQSPSNKVTEKGKDVELRCDPISGHTALYWYRQSLGQGLEFLIYFQGNSAPDKSGLPSDRFSAERTGGSVSTLTIQRTQQEDSAVYLCASSLGMASGGALDEQFFGPGTRLTVL.